This T cell receptor (beta chain) was identified in a study of blood T cell repertoires in COVID-19. The wider study: Sites in the United States, Italy and Spain provided acute and convalescent COVID-19 samples.

The J segment lost 4 bases and the V segment lost 2 bases, leaving 5 bases of the junction unmatched. The length of the CDR3 is 15 residues. Germline CDR1 is KGHSH and CDR2 is LQKENI. Sequencing used immunoSEQ multiplex PCR; TCRdb keeps in-frame clones, though not all of them. The sample has just over 150,000 clones; approximately 92% are singletons. The TCR was taken from a woman aged 50 to 60 with acute or convalescent COVID-19. This chain connects TRBV18 to TRBJ1-1; TRBD1 aligns across 9 bases. The specimen was peripheral blood. CDR3 nucleotide sequence: TGTGCCAGCTCACCATTAGAACAGGGGGCCACTGAAGCTTTCTTT. It encodes CASSPLEQGATEAFF.